Listed below are T cell receptor beta chains from one sample, sequenced in a study of CD8 T cell repertoires and HIV-1 epitope variants. TCRdb's copy holds only in-frame clones and misses some; the assay was immunoSEQ multiplex PCR. The data show about 6,300 clones, 60% to 70% seen once. Antigens of these TCRs are unknown. The sample comprised cultured CD8+ T cells derived from PBMCs. The origin of the receptors is a male donor with HIV. The CDR3 runs from the conserved cysteine through the conserved F or W. A D gene is named only where the DNA matches it firmly. The size entry is marked missing in some rows and otherwise reads once, few, many or a size class.

d_call j_call clone_size v_call cdr3_aa cdr3_nt
- TRBJ2-1 - TRBV10-2 CASSTGNEQFF TGCGCCAGCAGTACAGGGAATGAGCAGTTCTTC
- TRBJ1-1 few TRBV28 CASSRDGNTEAFF TGTGCCAGCAGCAGGGACGGGAACACTGAAGCTTTCTTT
TRBD1 TRBJ1-2 - TRBV5-5 CASSQDRAGSNYGYTF TGCGCCAGCAGCCAAGACAGGGCAGGATCTAACTATGGCTACACCTTC
TRBD1 TRBJ2-7 - TRBV28 CASSEGQGAYEQYF TGTGCCAGCAGTGAAGGACAGGGGGCCTACGAGCAGTACTTC
- TRBJ1-3 few TRBV2 CASRGTLESSGNTIYF TGTGCCAGCAGAGGGACATTAGAAAGCTCTGGAAACACCATATATTTT
- TRBJ1-2 - TRBV5-4 CASSAGTYGYTF TGTGCCAGCAGCGCGGGTACTTATGGCTACACCTTC
TRBD1 TRBJ2-7 few TRBV11-1 CASSPDRGHEQYF TGTGCCAGCAGCCCCGACAGGGGCCACGAGCAGTACTTC
- TRBJ1-1 few TRBV5-1 CASSLMENTEAFF TGCGCCAGCAGCTTGATGGAGAACACTGAAGCTTTCTTT
- TRBJ2-7 - TRBV6-5 CASSYSPGTSFYEQYF TGTGCCAGCAGTTACTCACCCGGGACAAGCTTCTACGAGCAGTACTTC
TRBD2 TRBJ2-7 - TRBV6-5 CASSASSGRAYEQYF TGTGCCAGCAGCGCGAGTAGCGGGAGGGCCTACGAGCAGTACTTC
- TRBJ2-5 - TRBV13 CASSLEAGQETQYF TGTGCCAGCAGCTTAGAGGCGGGCCAAGAGACCCAGTACTTC
- TRBJ2-7 - TRBV9 CASSAGVGSYEQYF TGTGCCAGCAGCGCAGGGGTAGGTTCCTACGAGCAGTACTTC
- TRBJ1-3 - TRBV5-6 CASSPEPSGNTIYF TGTGCCAGCAGCCCTGAACCCTCTGGAAACACCATATATTTT
TRBD2 TRBJ2-7 once TRBV9 CASSVTSGVGGEQYF TGTGCCAGCAGCGTAACTAGCGGGGTAGGAGGCGAGCAGTACTTC
TRBD1 TRBJ2-7 - TRBV5-6 CASSPGTGTYEQYF TGTGCCAGCAGCCCCGGGACAGGTACCTACGAGCAGTACTTC
- TRBJ2-7 - TRBV5-1 CASSLTLGPLESSYEQYF TGCGCCAGCAGCTTGACCCTGGGGCCTTTGGAGAGCTCCTACGAGCAGTACTTC
- TRBJ2-7 - TRBV5-1 CASSGYSYEQYF TGCGCCAGCAGCGGTTACTCCTACGAGCAGTACTTC
TRBD1 TRBJ2-1 - TRBV19 CASSIGTGRSNEQFF TGTGCCAGTAGTATCGGGACAGGGAGGAGCAATGAGCAGTTCTTC
TRBD1 TRBJ1-2 - TRBV5-8 CASSLGQGIPYGYTF TGTGCCAGCAGCCTGGGACAGGGAATTCCTTATGGCTACACCTTC
TRBD2 TRBJ2-1 few TRBV6-4 CASSNGTSGSNEQFF TGTGCCAGCAGTAACGGGACTAGCGGGAGCAATGAGCAGTTCTTC
TRBD2 TRBJ2-7 - TRBV9 CASSVGTGGLFYEQYF TGTGCCAGCAGCGTAGGTACGGGAGGTCTCTTCTACGAGCAGTACTTC
- TRBJ2-2 medium-sized TRBV5-4 CASSLVDTGELFF TGTGCCAGCAGCTTGGTCGACACCGGGGAGCTGTTTTTT
- TRBJ2-5 - TRBV7-2 CASSLNWETQYF TGTGCCAGCAGCTTAAACTGGGAGACCCAGTACTTC
TRBD1 TRBJ1-6 - TRBV19 CATRGTGAPPLHF TGTGCCACCCGAGGAACAGGGGCCCCACCCCTCCACTTT
- TRBJ2-7 - TRBV13 CASSLGPPTASYEQYF TGTGCCAGCAGCTTGGGACCGCCGACTGCCTCCTACGAGCAGTACTTC
TRBD2 TRBJ2-7 - TRBV29-1 CSVEERAGGPYEQYF TGCAGCGTTGAAGAGCGAGCGGGAGGGCCCTACGAGCAGTACTTC
TRBD1 TRBJ1-5 - TRBV25-1 CASKGTGRSNQPQHF TGTGCCAGCAAGGGGACAGGACGTAGCAATCAGCCCCAGCATTTT
TRBD1 TRBJ2-4 - TRBV9 CASSDSGTAENIQYF TGTGCCAGCAGCGACTCCGGGACAGCAGAAAACATTCAGTACTTC
TRBD1 TRBJ1-1 - TRBV9 CASSASGGSGTEAFF TGTGCCAGCAGCGCGTCAGGGGGCTCGGGGACTGAAGCTTTCTTT
- TRBJ2-2 - TRBV9 CASSVGSRVNTGELFF TGTGCCAGCAGCGTAGGTTCCAGGGTGAACACCGGGGAGCTGTTTTTT
- TRBJ2-5 - TRBV19 CASSIVAWETQYF TGTGCCAGTAGTATAGTAGCATGGGAGACCCAGTACTTC
- TRBJ2-7 - TRBV5-1 CASSLDSHEQYF TGCGCCAGCAGTTTGGACAGTCACGAGCAGTACTTC
TRBD1 TRBJ1-2 medium-sized TRBV2 CASSDRDRGLGYTF TGTGCCAGCAGCGACCGGGACAGGGGGCTCGGCTACACCTTC
- TRBJ2-3 - TRBV11-2 CASSPSSFDTDTQYF TGTGCCAGCAGCCCATCCTCCTTTGACACAGATACGCAGTATTTT
- TRBJ2-7 medium-sized TRBV6-6 CASRPIGGYEQYF TGTGCCAGCAGACCTATTGGGGGCTACGAGCAGTACTTC
- TRBJ1-1 - TRBV30 CAWSELINTEAFF TGTGCCTGGAGTGAACTGATTAACACTGAAGCTTTCTTT
TRBD2 TRBJ2-5 - TRBV5-4 CASSFSSGGQETQYF TGTGCCAGCAGCTTTTCTAGCGGGGGGCAAGAGACCCAGTACTTC
- TRBJ1-4 - TRBV7-9 CASSQGGTNEKLFF TGTGCCAGCAGCCAAGGGGGAACGAATGAAAAACTGTTTTTT
- TRBJ1-2 few TRBV15 CATSGGGTLHGYTF TGTGCCACCAGCGGAGGAGGGACGTTACATGGCTACACCTTC
TRBD1 TRBJ1-2 - TRBV16 CASSHTTGGNGYTF TGTGCCAGCAGCCACACGACAGGGGGAAATGGCTACACCTTC
- TRBJ1-5 few TRBV7-8 CASSLTQVGAGQPQHF TGTGCCAGCAGTCTTACCCAGGTCGGGGCAGGGCAGCCCCAGCATTTT
- TRBJ2-3 - TRBV9 CASSVDALGDTQYF TGTGCCAGCAGCGTAGATGCCCTTGGGGATACGCAGTATTTT
- TRBJ1-5 few TRBV19 CASSIAIHQPQHF TGTGCCAGTAGTATAGCCATCCATCAGCCCCAGCATTTT
- TRBJ2-3 - TRBV30 CAWNSGTQGTDTQYF TGTGCCTGGAACTCGGGGACACAAGGCACAGATACGCAGTATTTT
- TRBJ2-3 - TRBV5-6 CASSLWTESTDTQYF TGTGCCAGCAGCTTGTGGACAGAGAGCACAGATACGCAGTATTTT
- TRBJ2-7 - TRBV6-5 CASSREGRASYEQYF TGTGCCAGCAGTAGGGAAGGACGGGCCTCCTACGAGCAGTACTTC
TRBD1 TRBJ1-1 - TRBV7-8 CASREKRGQGRTEAFF TGTGCCAGCAGAGAGAAGCGAGGACAGGGAAGGACTGAAGCTTTCTTT
TRBD1 TRBJ1-1 - TRBV15 CATSRSRGTDEAFF TGTGCCACCAGCAGGTCCCGTGGGACAGATGAAGCTTTCTTT
TRBD1 TRBJ2-7 few TRBV6-5 CASSYSWGQVGEQYF TGTGCCAGCAGTTACTCGTGGGGACAGGTGGGGGAGCAGTACTTC
- TRBJ1-4 - TRBV28 CASRRVRNPTNEKLFF TGTGCCAGCAGGAGGGTCCGAAATCCAACTAATGAAAAACTGTTTTTT